This T cell receptor (beta chain) was documented in a study of OX40 agonist ivuxolimab in advanced cancers. Overall study: Patients received intravenous ivuxolimab every 2 weeks at 0.01 to 10 mg/kg. A mean age of 60 years, range about 23 to 90, was recorded, and 80% to 90% were male.

Method: immunoSEQ multiplex PCR; TCRdb's copy keeps in-frame clones and lacks some. The repertoire holds about 41,000 clones, 70% to 90% seen once, with approximately 3.7% in the top ten. Germline values: CDR1 SGHNT, CDR2 YENEEA. This CDR3 comprises 14 residues. V lost 3 bases and J lost 3, with 10 bases in between. The sequencing here drew on CD4+ or CD8+ T cells sorted from blood, taken in a trial of the OX40 agonist ivuxolimab. The rearrangement joins TRBV11-3 to TRBJ2-3, with a weak D call TRBD2 (6 bases). The source of this sequence is an adult with an advanced solid tumor such as melanoma, head and neck, liver or kidney cancer. The CDR3 sequence: CASSFSGVTDTQYF. The CDR3 bases are TGTGCCAGCAGCTTTAGCGGAGTAACAGATACGCAGTATTTT.